This paragraph reports one T cell receptor (beta chain). The antigen is unknown. Nashville, Tennessee was home to all donors, each a Caucasian adult. CD8 memory pooled CD45RO+ cells and CCR7-negative CD45RA+ TemRA cells. Genomic DNA of every subset was divided equally among multiple immunoSEQ plates. Clones were sequenced by immunoSEQ multiplex PCR, and TCRdb holds only the in-frame ones, with some missing. The sample lists about 100,000 clones; around 71% were seen once. The data belong to a study of shared clonotypes between healthy human individuals. Study-wide results and limits: Owing to a small donor count, the genetic and exposure-history diversity represented was limited.

V lost 7 bases to trimming and J lost 6 bases; unmatched junction nucleotides: 9. Germline V lookup: CDR1 SEHNR, CDR2 FQNEAQ (reference sequence). The CDR3 is 13 residues long. The source of this sequence is a woman in her thirties in good health. The sequenced material came from memory CD8+ T cells sorted from blood. The subset: CD45RO+ cells pooled with CCR7-negative TemRA cells. The V and J genes are TRBV7-9 and TRBJ2-7, with 7 nucleotides matching TRBD2. The CDR3 protein is CASTSLGRGEQYF. DNA of the CDR3: TGTGCCAGCACCTCCCTGGGGAGGGGCGAGCAGTACTTC.